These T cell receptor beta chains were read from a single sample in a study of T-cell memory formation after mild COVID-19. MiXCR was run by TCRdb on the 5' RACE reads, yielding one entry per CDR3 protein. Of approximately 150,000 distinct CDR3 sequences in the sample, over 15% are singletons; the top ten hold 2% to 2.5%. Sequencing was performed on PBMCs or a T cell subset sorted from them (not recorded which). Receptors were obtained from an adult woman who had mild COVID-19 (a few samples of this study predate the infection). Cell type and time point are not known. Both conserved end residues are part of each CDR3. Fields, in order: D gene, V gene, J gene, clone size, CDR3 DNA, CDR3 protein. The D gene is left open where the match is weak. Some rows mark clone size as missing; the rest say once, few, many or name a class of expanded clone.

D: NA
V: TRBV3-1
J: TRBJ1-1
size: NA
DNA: TGTGCCAGCAGTCTGGGGACGATGGGGACTGAAGCTTTCTTT
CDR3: CASSLGTMGTEAFF

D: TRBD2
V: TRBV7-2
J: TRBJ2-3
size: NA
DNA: TGTGCCAGCAGCACCCCAGCGGGAGTGAACACAGATACGCAGTATTTT
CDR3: CASSTPAGVNTDTQYF

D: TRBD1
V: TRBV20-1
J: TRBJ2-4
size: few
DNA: TGCAGTGCTGTACAGGGGGCGGCCAAAAACATTCAGTACTTC
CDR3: CSAVQGAAKNIQYF

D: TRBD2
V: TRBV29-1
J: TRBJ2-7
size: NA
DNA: TGCAGCGTTGCCTCGGGAGCGGGGGGGATCTACGAGCAGTACTTC
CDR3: CSVASGAGGIYEQYF

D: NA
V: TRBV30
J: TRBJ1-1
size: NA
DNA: TGTGCCTGGAGTGACAGGCTTAACACTGAAGCTTTCTTT
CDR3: CAWSDRLNTEAFF

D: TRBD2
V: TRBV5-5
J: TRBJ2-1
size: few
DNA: TGTGCCAGCAGCTGGGAGAGGACTAGTGAGCAGTTCTTC
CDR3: CASSWERTSEQFF

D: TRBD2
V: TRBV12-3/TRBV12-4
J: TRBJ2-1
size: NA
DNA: TGTGCCAGCAGTTTGACTAGCGGGAGGGCCGTATCTTACAATGAGCAGTTCTTC
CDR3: CASSLTSGRAVSYNEQFF

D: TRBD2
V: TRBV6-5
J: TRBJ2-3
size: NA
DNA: TGTGCCAGCAGTTACTCGGTGGTAGCGGGGGGAACAGATACGCAGTATTTT
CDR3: CASSYSVVAGGTDTQYF

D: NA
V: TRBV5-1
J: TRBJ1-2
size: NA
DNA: TGCGCCAGTCGACAGAGCTTTAACTATGGCTACACCTTC
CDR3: CASRQSFNYGYTF

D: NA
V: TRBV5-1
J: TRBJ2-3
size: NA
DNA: TGCGCCAGCAGCTTGAATCGAGCAGAAGATACGAAGTATTTT
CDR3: CASSLNRAEDTKYF

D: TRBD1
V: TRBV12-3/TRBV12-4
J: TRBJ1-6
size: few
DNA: TGTGCCAGCAGTCAAGGACAGGGTGGCTCACCCCTCCACTTT
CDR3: CASSQGQGGSPLHF

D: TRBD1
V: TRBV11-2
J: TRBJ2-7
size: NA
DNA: TGTGCCAGCAGCTTGCTAAAAAACAGGGGATTCTACGAGCAGTACTTC
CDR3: CASSLLKNRGFYEQYF

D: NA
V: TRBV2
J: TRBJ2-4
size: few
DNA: TGTGCCAGCAGTGCCGACGGGGGCGCAGTGAGCATTCAGTACTTC
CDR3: CASSADGGAVSIQYF

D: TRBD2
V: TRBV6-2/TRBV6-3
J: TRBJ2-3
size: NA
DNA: TGTGCCAGCAGCCCCCAGAGGCGGGGGGGAGTGGATACGCAGTATTTT
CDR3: CASSPQRRGGVDTQYF

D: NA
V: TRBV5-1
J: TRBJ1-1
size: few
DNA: TGCGCCAGCAGCTTGGGACACCGGAACACTGAAGCTTTCTTT
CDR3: CASSLGHRNTEAFF

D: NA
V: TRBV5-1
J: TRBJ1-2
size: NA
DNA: TGCGCCAGCAGCTTGGGGGGGGATGGAGGCTACACCTTC
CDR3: CASSLGGDGGYTF

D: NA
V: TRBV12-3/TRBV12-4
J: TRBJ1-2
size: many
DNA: TGTGCCAGCAGCTCCGACAGGAAACCCTCCTATGGCTACACCTTC
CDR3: CASSSDRKPSYGYTF

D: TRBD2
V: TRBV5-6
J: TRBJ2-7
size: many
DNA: TGTGCCAGCAGCTGGATGACTAAGCGGAGGCGGGGGAACGAGCAGTACTTC
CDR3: CASSWMTKRRRGNEQYF

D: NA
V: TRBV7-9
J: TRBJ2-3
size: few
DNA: TGTGCCAGCACCCATTGGGCAGGCGGGACAGATACGCAGTATTTT
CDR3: CASTHWAGGTDTQYF

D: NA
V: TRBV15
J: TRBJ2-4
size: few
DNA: TGTGCCACCAGCAGAGATACGCTAGCCAAAAACATTCAGTACTTC
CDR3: CATSRDTLAKNIQYF

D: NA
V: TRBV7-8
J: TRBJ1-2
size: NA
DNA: TGTGCCAGCAGCTTTTCGGGAGATGGCTACACCTTC
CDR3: CASSFSGDGYTF

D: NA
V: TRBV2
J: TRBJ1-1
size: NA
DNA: TGTGCCAGCAGTGATCGGGGCGTCACTGAAGCTTTCTTT
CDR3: CASSDRGVTEAFF

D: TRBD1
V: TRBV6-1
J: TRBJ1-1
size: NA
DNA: TGTGCCAGCAGTGTTCAGGGGGCGGCCACTGAAGCTTTCTTT
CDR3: CASSVQGAATEAFF

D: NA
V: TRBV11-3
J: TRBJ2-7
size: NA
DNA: TGTGCCAGCAGCTCGCGGGCCGGGGGCGCCTCCGAGCAGTACTTC
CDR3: CASSSRAGGASEQYF

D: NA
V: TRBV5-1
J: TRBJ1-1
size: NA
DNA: TGCGCCAGCAGCTTCGGAGGGGTATGGACTGAAGCTTTCTTT
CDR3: CASSFGGVWTEAFF

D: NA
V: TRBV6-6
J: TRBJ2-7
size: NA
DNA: TGTGCCAGCAGAACCTTAGTGGGGGGCGAGCAGTACTTC
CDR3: CASRTLVGGEQYF

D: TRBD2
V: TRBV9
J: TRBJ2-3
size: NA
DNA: TGTGCCAGCAGCGTAGTAGCGGGAGCAGATACGCAGTATTTT
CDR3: CASSVVAGADTQYF

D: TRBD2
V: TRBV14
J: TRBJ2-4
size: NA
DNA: TGTGCCAGCAGCCAAGCGGGGGGAAACATTCAGTACTTC
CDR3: CASSQAGGNIQYF

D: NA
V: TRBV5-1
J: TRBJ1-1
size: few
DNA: TGCGCCAGCAGCTTGGCGCAGTTGAACACTGAAGCTTTCTTT
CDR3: CASSLAQLNTEAFF

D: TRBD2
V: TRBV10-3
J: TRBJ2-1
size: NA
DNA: TGTGCCGCACGAGCGGGAGGGCCCCACAATGAGCAGTTCTTC
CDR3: CAARAGGPHNEQFF

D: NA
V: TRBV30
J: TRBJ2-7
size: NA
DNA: TGTGCCTGGAGTGCAGGACGGGCCTACGAGCAGTACTTC
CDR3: CAWSAGRAYEQYF

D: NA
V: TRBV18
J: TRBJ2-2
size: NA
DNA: TGTGCCAGCTCACCACCCTCCAGCCCCACCGGGGAGCTGTTTTTT
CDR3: CASSPPSSPTGELFF

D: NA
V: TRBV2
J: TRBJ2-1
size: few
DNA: TGTGCCAGCAGTCTCCGACCGACCCCGGGTAATGAGCAGTTCTTC
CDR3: CASSLRPTPGNEQFF

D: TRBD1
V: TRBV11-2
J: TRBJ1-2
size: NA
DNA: TGTGCCAGCAGCCCGCTACAGGGGGGGAACTATGGCTACACCTTC
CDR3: CASSPLQGGNYGYTF

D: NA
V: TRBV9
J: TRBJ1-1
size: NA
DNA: TGTGCCAGCAGCGTATGGGATAAGGGTGAAGCTTTCTTT
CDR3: CASSVWDKGEAFF

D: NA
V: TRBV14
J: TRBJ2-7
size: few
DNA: TGTGCCAGCAGCCAAGTTTCCCGGAACTCCTACGAGCAGTACTTC
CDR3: CASSQVSRNSYEQYF

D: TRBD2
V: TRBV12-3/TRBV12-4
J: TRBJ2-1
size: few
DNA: TGTGCCAGCCTGGCTAGCGGGGGGGCAGGTCAGTTCTTC
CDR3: CASLASGGAGQFF

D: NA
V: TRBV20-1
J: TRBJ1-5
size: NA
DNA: TGCAGTGCTAGTCAAGCAAGGGGCAATCAGCCCCAGCATTTT
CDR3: CSASQARGNQPQHF

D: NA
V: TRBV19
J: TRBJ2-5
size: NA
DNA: TGTGCCAGTAGTATGTATACTGGCCAAGAGACCCAGTACTTC
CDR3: CASSMYTGQETQYF

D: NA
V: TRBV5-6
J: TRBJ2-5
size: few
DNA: TGTGCCAGCAGCTACCCCCTAAGGATTCAAGAGACCCAGTACTTC
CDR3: CASSYPLRIQETQYF

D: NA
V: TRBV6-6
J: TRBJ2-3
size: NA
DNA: TGTGCCAGCAGACAGGGTATGCAAGATACGCAGTATTTT
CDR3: CASRQGMQDTQYF

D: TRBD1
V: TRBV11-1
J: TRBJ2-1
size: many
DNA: TGTGCCAGCAGCTTGGGACAGTCCTACAATGAGCAGTTCTTC
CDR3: CASSLGQSYNEQFF

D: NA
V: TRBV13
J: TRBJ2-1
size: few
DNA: TGTGCCAGCAGCTTAACCCTCAATGAGCAGTTCTTC
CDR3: CASSLTLNEQFF

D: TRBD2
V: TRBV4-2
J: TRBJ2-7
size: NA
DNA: TGTGCCAGCAGCCAAGGTTCTGCTAGCGGGCACTACGAGCAGTACTTC
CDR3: CASSQGSASGHYEQYF

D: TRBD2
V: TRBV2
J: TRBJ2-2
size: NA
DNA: TGTGCCAGCAGTTCATTAGCGGGTGGGGAGCTGTTTTTT
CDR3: CASSSLAGGELFF

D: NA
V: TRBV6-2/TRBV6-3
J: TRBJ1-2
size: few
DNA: TGTGCCAGCAGTTACGGGTCCAGGCTGGGTGGCTACACCTTC
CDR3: CASSYGSRLGGYTF

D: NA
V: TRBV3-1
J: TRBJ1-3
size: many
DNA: TGTGCCAGCAGCCCCACAGGGCTAAGCTCTGGAAACACCATATATTTT
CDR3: CASSPTGLSSGNTIYF

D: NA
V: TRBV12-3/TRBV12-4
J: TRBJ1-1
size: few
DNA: TGTGCCAGCAGTTTAAGGAGCGGGAGAACTGAAGCTTTCTTT
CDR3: CASSLRSGRTEAFF

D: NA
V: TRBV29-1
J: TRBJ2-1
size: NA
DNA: TGCAGCGCCATGAGCTTGGGCTCCTACAATGAGCAGTTCTTC
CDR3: CSAMSLGSYNEQFF

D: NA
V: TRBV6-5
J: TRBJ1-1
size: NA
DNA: TGTGCCAGCAGTTACGGCAGGTTGAACACTGAAGCTTTCTTT
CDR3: CASSYGRLNTEAFF

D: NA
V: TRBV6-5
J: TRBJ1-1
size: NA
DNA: TGTGCCAGCAGTTACTTTCCTTCGGGGCTTCGGAGGAACACTGAAGCTTTCTTT
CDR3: CASSYFPSGLRRNTEAFF

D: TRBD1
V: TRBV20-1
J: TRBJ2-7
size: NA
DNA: TGCAGTGCTAACCGCCGGGACAGGGGAGTCTACGAGCAGTACTTC
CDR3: CSANRRDRGVYEQYF

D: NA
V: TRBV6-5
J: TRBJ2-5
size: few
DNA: TGTGCCAGCAGTCAATGGACCACAGGGACCGTACAAGAGACCCAGTACTTC
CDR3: CASSQWTTGTVQETQYF